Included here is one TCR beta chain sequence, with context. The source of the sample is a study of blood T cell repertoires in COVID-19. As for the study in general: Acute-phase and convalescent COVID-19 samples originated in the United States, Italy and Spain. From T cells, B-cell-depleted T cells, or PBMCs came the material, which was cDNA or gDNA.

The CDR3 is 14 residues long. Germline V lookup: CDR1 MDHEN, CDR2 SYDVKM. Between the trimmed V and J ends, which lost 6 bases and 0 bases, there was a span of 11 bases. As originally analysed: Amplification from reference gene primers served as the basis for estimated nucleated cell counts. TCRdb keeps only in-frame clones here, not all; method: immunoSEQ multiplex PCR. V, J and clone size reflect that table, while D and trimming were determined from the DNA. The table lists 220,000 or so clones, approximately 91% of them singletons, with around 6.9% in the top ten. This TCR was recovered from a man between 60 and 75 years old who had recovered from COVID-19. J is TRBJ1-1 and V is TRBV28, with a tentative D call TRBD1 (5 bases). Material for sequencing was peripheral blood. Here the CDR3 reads CASRQVGVNTEAFF. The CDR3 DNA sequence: TGTGCCAGCAGGCAAGTAGGGGTGAACACTGAAGCTTTCTTT.